Listed below are T cell receptor beta chains from one sample, sequenced in a study of cytomegalovirus exposure and HLA in healthy donors. TCRdb's copy holds only in-frame clones and misses some; the assay was immunoSEQ multiplex PCR. The data show around 130,000 clones, around 82% seen once. Sequenced input: PBMCs. Receptors were obtained from a boy between 5 and 17 years old in good health and CMV-seronegative. Each CDR3 is given with its conserved first and last residue. A D gene is named only where the DNA matches it firmly. Only some rows state a clone size, as once, few, many or a class for expanded clones.

TGCGCCAGCAGCTACCAGTCTGGCAACACCGGGGAGCTGTTTTTT CASSYQSGNTGELFF TRBJ2-2 TRBV5-1 NA NA
TGTGCCATCAGTGGTTTGGGACAGGGGAACACTGAAGCTTTCTTT CAISGLGQGNTEAFF TRBJ1-1 TRBV10-3 NA TRBD1
TGTGCCAGCAGCTCGGGACAGCGGTCCTCCTACAATGAGCAGTTCTTC CASSSGQRSSYNEQFF TRBJ2-1 TRBV9 NA TRBD1
TGTGCCAGCAGCCAGGGCCTCGGACTAGCGGGGGGGCTTAGCACAGATACGCAGTATTTT CASSQGLGLAGGLSTDTQYF TRBJ2-3 TRBV4-2 NA TRBD2
TGTGCCAGCAGGTTAGGGGGCTCTCAGCCCCAGCATTTT CASRLGGSQPQHF TRBJ1-5 TRBV6-1 NA TRBD1
TGCGCCAGCAGCCGCCGGAGGGGCCACACCGGGGAGCTGTTTTTT CASSRRRGHTGELFF TRBJ2-2 TRBV4-3 NA NA
TGTGCCAGCAGTCTAGAGAATGAGCAGTTCTTC CASSLENEQFF TRBJ2-1 TRBV6-5 NA NA
TGTGCCAGCAGCTTGCCGCTAGGGGACTTCACAGATACGCAGTATTTT CASSLPLGDFTDTQYF TRBJ2-3 TRBV5-6 NA NA
TGTGCCAGCAGCTTGGGCCCACCGGGAGGCAATCAGCCCCAGCATTTT CASSLGPPGGNQPQHF TRBJ1-5 TRBV7-6 NA NA
TGTGCCAGCAGTTTACACAGGGGAAATGGCTACACCTTC CASSLHRGNGYTF TRBJ1-2 TRBV27 once TRBD1
TGTGCCAGCAGCTTAGAACCCCGGAGTCCCCCCCTGGAGCAGTACTTC CASSLEPRSPPLEQYF TRBJ2-7 TRBV7-2 NA NA
TGTGCCAGCAGCTGGGACACCTACGAGCAGTACTTC CASSWDTYEQYF TRBJ2-7 TRBV5-4 NA NA
TGTGCCAGCAGCGCACAGCTCTCTGGGGCCAACGTCCTGACTTTC CASSAQLSGANVLTF TRBJ2-6 TRBV9 NA NA
TGTGCCAGCAGCTCCAGCCGCGGCGAGCAGTACTTC CASSSSRGEQYF TRBJ2-7 TRBV7-2 NA NA
TGCGCCAGCAGCTTCCCCCAGGGAAGGGATGACACTGAAGCTTTCTTT CASSFPQGRDDTEAFF TRBJ1-1 TRBV5-1 NA NA
TGTGCCAGCAGCCCCGCGAGGAGCGGGGGCGCGAACACCGGGGAGCTGTTTTTT CASSPARSGGANTGELFF TRBJ2-2 TRBV2 NA TRBD2
TGCAGCGTTGAACCAGGGATGAACACTGAAGCTTTCTTT CSVEPGMNTEAFF TRBJ1-1 TRBV29-1 NA NA
TGTGCCAGCAGCTCGACAGGGCGCTATGGCTACACCTTC CASSSTGRYGYTF TRBJ1-2 TRBV5-6 few TRBD1
TGCGCCAGCAGCCCATATAGCGGGAGGGGTACAGATACGCAGTATTTT CASSPYSGRGTDTQYF TRBJ2-3 TRBV4-3 NA TRBD2
TGTGCCAGCAGCTCCGGCCCGGGGTATTTGGGGGAGCTGTTTTTT CASSSGPGYLGELFF TRBJ2-2 TRBV27 NA NA
TGTGCCAGCAGCGAATCGGTCGTCCGTGGCTACACCTTC CASSESVVRGYTF TRBJ1-2 TRBV7-2 NA NA
TGTGCCAGCAGCTTAGTCGCAGGGGCCAATCAGCCCCAGCATTTT CASSLVAGANQPQHF TRBJ1-5 TRBV7-2 once NA
TGTGCCAGTAGTATAGTGGACAGCGTTTACGAGCAGTACTTC CASSIVDSVYEQYF TRBJ2-7 TRBV19 NA NA
TGTGCCAGTAGTATAGAGGGGGGTGGCTACACCTTC CASSIEGGGYTF TRBJ1-2 TRBV19 NA NA
TGTGCCAGCAAGCGCGGGGAAACAGATACGCAGTATTTT CASKRGETDTQYF TRBJ2-3 TRBV2 NA NA
TGTGCCAGCAGCCGAAATGAGGGCAATCAGCCCCAGCATTTT CASSRNEGNQPQHF TRBJ1-5 TRBV6-6 NA NA
TGTGCCAGCAGTTTGACAGGGGTACAATCTGAAGCTTTCTTT CASSLTGVQSEAFF TRBJ1-1 TRBV6-5 NA TRBD1
TGTGCCACTACCCTCAGGGGCGCTCACTATGGCTACACCTTC CATTLRGAHYGYTF TRBJ1-2 TRBV19 once NA
TGTGCCAGCAGCCCCGGGAGGGCGCTAACCGCTGGAAACACCATATATTTT CASSPGRALTAGNTIYF TRBJ1-3 TRBV2 NA NA
TGCGCCAGCAGCCAAGTCCAGGGCGACACCGGGGAGCTGTTTTTT CASSQVQGDTGELFF TRBJ2-2 TRBV4-1 once NA
TGTGCCACCAGCGATTACAAACACCAAGAGACCCAGTACTTC CATSDYKHQETQYF TRBJ2-5 TRBV15 NA NA
TGCGCCAGCAGCCAAGTAGCCGGGGAGCTGTTTTTT CASSQVAGELFF TRBJ2-2 TRBV4-1 few NA
TGTGCCGGGAACAAAGGGGAGGGAGAGTATCGTTCCACTGAAGCTTTCTTT CAGNKGEGEYRSTEAFF TRBJ1-1 TRBV7-9 few NA
TGTGCCAGCAGCTTATCCGGACTAGCTACTGATACGCAGTATTTT CASSLSGLATDTQYF TRBJ2-3 TRBV7-3 NA TRBD2
TGTGCCAGCAGTCCTTCGGGGACAGATACGCAGTATTTT CASSPSGTDTQYF TRBJ2-3 TRBV6-5 NA NA
TGCGCCAGCAGCCAAGAATCGGGGTCTGGCTACACCTTC CASSQESGSGYTF TRBJ1-2 TRBV4-3 NA NA
TGTGCCAGCAGCTTAGGAGGGTGGGACACTGAAGCTTTCTTT CASSLGGWDTEAFF TRBJ1-1 TRBV5-4 NA NA
TGCGCCAGCAGCCAAGATAGGAACACTGAAGCTTTCTTT CASSQDRNTEAFF TRBJ1-1 TRBV4-3 NA NA
TGTGCCAGCGGGCTTAGCGGGGGGGCCTACAATGAGCAGTTCTTC CASGLSGGAYNEQFF TRBJ2-1 TRBV6-5 NA TRBD2
TGTGCCAGTAGTATTCGGACAGGGGTGGGCAACTATGGCTACACCTTC CASSIRTGVGNYGYTF TRBJ1-2 TRBV19 NA TRBD1
TGTGCCACCAGCACCCAGACAGGGAGGACTGAAGCTTTCTTT CATSTQTGRTEAFF TRBJ1-1 TRBV15 few TRBD1
TGTGCCAGCAGTTTACTAGCGGAGAGGGGCACAGATACGCAGTATTTT CASSLLAERGTDTQYF TRBJ2-3 TRBV6-5 NA TRBD2
TGCGCCAGCAGCCAGAAACCTCAGGGGACTGAAAAACTGTTTTTT CASSQKPQGTEKLFF TRBJ1-4 TRBV4-3 NA NA
TGTGCCAGCGGGGCCAGAAAGGCGGATTCCTACGAGCAGTACTTC CASGARKADSYEQYF TRBJ2-7 TRBV6-1 NA NA
TGCGCCAGCAGCCCACTAGCGGGAGTCGACGACGAGCAGTACTTC CASSPLAGVDDEQYF TRBJ2-7 TRBV5-1 NA TRBD2
TGTGCCAGCAGCGCGAGTCGTGTCTATGGCTACACCTTC CASSASRVYGYTF TRBJ1-2 TRBV7-2 NA NA
TGTGCCAGCAGTGCACAGGGGGGGTACGAGCAGTACTTC CASSAQGGYEQYF TRBJ2-7 TRBV2 NA NA
TGTGCCAGTACCTTGAGTGGTAGCACCGGGGAGCTGTTTTTT CASTLSGSTGELFF TRBJ2-2 TRBV19 NA NA
TGTGCCAGCAGCCAGGGGGCTGGGGCTTTCTTT CASSQGAGAFF TRBJ1-1 TRBV6-5 NA TRBD1
TGCGCCAGCAGCTTGGTGGCTAGCGGGGTACAGAGGTATGAGCAGTTCTTC CASSLVASGVQRYEQFF TRBJ2-1 TRBV5-1 NA TRBD2
TGTGCCAGTAGTATATCCGGGACAGGGTATACTGAAGCTTTCTTT CASSISGTGYTEAFF TRBJ1-1 TRBV19 NA TRBD1
TGTGCCAGCAGCTTAGCTCCAGGGGCCCACGAGCAGTACTTC CASSLAPGAHEQYF TRBJ2-7 TRBV7-6 NA NA
TGTGCCAGCTCACCCCGGCGGGACGGAGAGCAGTACTTC CASSPRRDGEQYF TRBJ2-7 TRBV18 NA NA
TGTGCCAGCAGCTTGGAGCCGGGGGAGGGAAACACCATATATTTT CASSLEPGEGNTIYF TRBJ1-3 TRBV5-5 few NA
TGTGCCAGCAGTTACCCGGGGACAGCGAACACCGGGGAGCTGTTTTTT CASSYPGTANTGELFF TRBJ2-2 TRBV6-7 once TRBD1
TGTGCCAGCAGCTTAGCGGGGGTAACTAGCGGGGGAGAGACCCAGTACTTC CASSLAGVTSGGETQYF TRBJ2-5 TRBV7-2 NA TRBD2